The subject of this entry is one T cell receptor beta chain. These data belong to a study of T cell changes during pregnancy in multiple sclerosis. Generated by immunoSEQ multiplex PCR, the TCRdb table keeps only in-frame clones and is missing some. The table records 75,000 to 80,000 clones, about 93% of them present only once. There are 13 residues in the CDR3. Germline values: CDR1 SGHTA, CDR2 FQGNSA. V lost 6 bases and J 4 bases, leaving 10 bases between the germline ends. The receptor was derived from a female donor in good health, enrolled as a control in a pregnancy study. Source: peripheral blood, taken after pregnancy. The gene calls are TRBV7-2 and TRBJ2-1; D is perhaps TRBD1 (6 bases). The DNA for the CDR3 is TGTGCCAGCAGGGCCAGGGGATACAATGAGCAGTTCTTC. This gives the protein CASRARGYNEQFF.